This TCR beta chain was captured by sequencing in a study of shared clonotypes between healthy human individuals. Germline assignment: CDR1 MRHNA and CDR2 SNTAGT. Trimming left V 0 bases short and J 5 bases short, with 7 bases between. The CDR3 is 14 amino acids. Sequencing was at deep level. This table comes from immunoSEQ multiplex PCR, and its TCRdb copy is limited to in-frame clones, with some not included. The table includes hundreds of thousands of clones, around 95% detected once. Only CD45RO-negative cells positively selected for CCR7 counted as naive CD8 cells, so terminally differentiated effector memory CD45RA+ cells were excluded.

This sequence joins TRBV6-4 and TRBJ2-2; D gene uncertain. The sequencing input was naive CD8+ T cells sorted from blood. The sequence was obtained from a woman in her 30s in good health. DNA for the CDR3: TGTGCCAGCAGTGACTCGGCCGGGACCGGGGAGCTGTTTTTT. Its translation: CASSDSAGTGELFF.